This TCR beta chain was sequenced in a study of blood T cell repertoires in COVID-19. Only in-frame clones appear in the TCRdb table, and some are missing; sequencing was by immunoSEQ multiplex PCR. The sample holds 100,000 or so clones; roughly four fifths are singletons and the top ten take over 3.5%. V lost 5 bases and J lost 9; bases outside the gene matches: 7. Per the germline V gene, CDR1 is PRHDT and CDR2 is FYEKMQ (reference sequence). The CDR3 covers 14 residues. The receptor was derived from a man in his sixties with acute or convalescent COVID-19. Sample: peripheral blood. The chain links TRBV13 to TRBJ1-6; 7 bases agree with TRBD1. CDR3 residues: CASSPTGEPSPLHF. The CDR3 DNA reads TGTGCCAGCAGCCCAACAGGGGAACCTTCACCCCTCCACTTT.